The present TCR beta chain was sequenced within a study of neurological immune-mediated disorders. Study observations and caveats: None of the CDR3 amino acid sequences found in expanded clones was shared across subjects. This suggests that the TCR-beta repertoires were private in all groups.

From the 5' RACE reads, TCRdb called clonotypes with MiXCR, one entry per CDR3 protein. The table shows tens of thousands of distinct CDR3 sequences, with 12% to 15% occurring only once. V shed 4 bases and J 3 bases; nucleotides not matched to a gene: 7. The CDR3 runs to 15 residues. Germline lookup yields CDR1 SNHLY and CDR2 FYNNEI. This clonotype came up many times. Its antigen is not identified. The TCR comes from a woman aged 45-59 years in good health. The chain employs TRBV2 and TRBJ2-7, with 9 bases identical to TRBD2. The specimen was PBMCs. The CDR3 spells CASSAGRGGLYEQYF. Here the CDR3 DNA reads TGTGCCAGCAGTGCGGGGCGGGGGGGCCTCTACGAGCAGTACTTC.